Listed below are T cell receptor beta chains from one sample, sequenced in a study of control samples from healthy donors and cancer patients. Clones were read by immunoSEQ multiplex PCR, and TCRdb kept only the in-frame ones, dropping some. The sample consists of 200,000 or so clones, roughly 94% of them appearing once. Sample: blood. Receptors originate from a man aged 45-65 years in good health. Each CDR3 is given with its conserved first and last residue. A D gene is named only where the DNA matches it firmly.

j_call d_call v_call cdr3_nt cdr3_aa
TRBJ1-1 - TRBV5-4 TGTGCCAGCAGCAGACCGGGGAACACTGAAGCTTTCTTT CASSRPGNTEAFF
TRBJ1-5 - TRBV27 TGTGCCAGCAGTTTAGGGGTGGGCAATCAGCCCCAGCATTTT CASSLGVGNQPQHF
TRBJ2-3 TRBD1 TRBV5-4 TGTGCCAGCAGCCCGACCGGGACAGGGGAGGGGGATACGCAGTATTTT CASSPTGTGEGDTQYF
TRBJ2-1 - TRBV15 TGTGCCACCAGCAGGGGAAGACTCCTGAACAATGAGCAGTTCTTC CATSRGRLLNNEQFF
TRBJ2-1 - TRBV5-1 TGCGCCAGCAGCTCCCCCGGGAATGAGCAGTTCTTC CASSSPGNEQFF
TRBJ1-5 - TRBV4-2 TGTGCCAGCAGCCCGGACGACAGCCCCAATCAGCCCCAGCATTTT CASSPDDSPNQPQHF
TRBJ1-4 - TRBV3-1/TRBV3-2 TGTGCCAGCAGCCAGTCCCAGGGGCAAAAACTGTTTTTT CASSQSQGQKLFF
TRBJ2-6 - TRBV4-3 TGCGCCAGCAGCCAACGGGCAGGAGACTCTGGGGCCAACGTCCTGACTTTC CASSQRAGDSGANVLTF
TRBJ1-1 - TRBV19 TGTGCCAGTAGTACGACAGCCTTGTCCCTCACTGAAGCTTTCTTT CASSTTALSLTEAFF
TRBJ1-5 - TRBV19 TGTGCCAGTAGCACGTTACTTCTTCCCCAGCATTTT CASSTLLLPQHF
TRBJ1-3 - TRBV19 TGTGCCAGTAGTAGGGGCAGGGGATCTGGAAACACCATATATTTT CASSRGRGSGNTIYF
TRBJ1-1 - TRBV28 TGTGCCAGCAGTCCCACGCGGGGGATGAACACTGAAGCTTTCTTT CASSPTRGMNTEAFF
TRBJ2-5 - TRBV5-5 TGTGCCAGCAGCTTCCAAGAGACCCAGTACTTC CASSFQETQYF
TRBJ1-1 - TRBV15 TGTGCCACCAACCAGGGGAACACTGAAGCTTTCTTT CATNQGNTEAFF
TRBJ2-1 TRBD1 TRBV27 TGTGCCAGCAGTTTAGGTGACAGGGGGGTCTCCTACAATGAGCAGTTCTTC CASSLGDRGVSYNEQFF
TRBJ2-1 TRBD1 TRBV3-1/TRBV3-2 TGTGCCAGCAGTCAAAGGGACAGCCGGTCCAATGAGCAGTTCTTC CASSQRDSRSNEQFF
TRBJ2-2 - TRBV5-4 TGTGCCAGCAGCTTGGCCGGGGGCACCGGGGAGCTGTTTTTT CASSLAGGTGELFF
TRBJ2-7 TRBD2 TRBV5-1 TGCGCCAGCAGCTTGTTAGCGGGGGGGCTCTCGTACGAGCAGTACTTC CASSLLAGGLSYEQYF
TRBJ2-3 - TRBV7-9 TGTGCCAGCAGCCCCCCCACAGATACGCAGTATTTT CASSPPTDTQYF
TRBJ2-3 - TRBV5-1 TGCGCCAGCCGTTCGAGTGAGGGTAGCACAGATACGCAGTATTTT CASRSSEGSTDTQYF
TRBJ2-7 TRBD2 TRBV11-2 TGTGCCAGCAGCTTAACTAGCGGGGGAATCTACGAGCAGTACTTC CASSLTSGGIYEQYF
TRBJ1-1 - TRBV5-1 TGCGCCAGCAGCGGGAGGGGAGAAACAGGAGTTAAGGCTTTCTTT CASSGRGETGVKAFF
TRBJ1-1 - TRBV14 TGTGCCAGCAGCCAAGGGGGCTTGGACACTGAAGCTTTCTTT CASSQGGLDTEAFF
TRBJ1-3 - TRBV28 TGTGCCAGCAGTTTGGTGTGGGGCGCGGCGGACACCATATATTTT CASSLVWGAADTIYF
TRBJ1-1 - TRBV3-1/TRBV3-2 TGTGCCAGCAGCCAAGTGAGCAGAGGGGTATCTGAAGCTTTCTTT CASSQVSRGVSEAFF
TRBJ2-1 TRBD1 TRBV10-1 TGCGCCAGCAGTGAGAGGGACAGATCTTTCAACTCCTACAATGAGCAGTTCTTC CASSERDRSFNSYNEQFF
TRBJ1-2 - TRBV5-6 TGTGCCAGCAGTCCTTCGTCCCCCCCGTTGCCGGAATATGGCTACACCTTC CASSPSSPPLPEYGYTF
TRBJ2-3 TRBD1 TRBV6-5 TGTGCCAGCAACAGGGGGAGCACAGATACGCAGTATTTT CASNRGSTDTQYF
TRBJ2-1 - TRBV5-6 TGTGCCAGCAGCTTGGTAAACAATGAGCAGTTCTTC CASSLVNNEQFF